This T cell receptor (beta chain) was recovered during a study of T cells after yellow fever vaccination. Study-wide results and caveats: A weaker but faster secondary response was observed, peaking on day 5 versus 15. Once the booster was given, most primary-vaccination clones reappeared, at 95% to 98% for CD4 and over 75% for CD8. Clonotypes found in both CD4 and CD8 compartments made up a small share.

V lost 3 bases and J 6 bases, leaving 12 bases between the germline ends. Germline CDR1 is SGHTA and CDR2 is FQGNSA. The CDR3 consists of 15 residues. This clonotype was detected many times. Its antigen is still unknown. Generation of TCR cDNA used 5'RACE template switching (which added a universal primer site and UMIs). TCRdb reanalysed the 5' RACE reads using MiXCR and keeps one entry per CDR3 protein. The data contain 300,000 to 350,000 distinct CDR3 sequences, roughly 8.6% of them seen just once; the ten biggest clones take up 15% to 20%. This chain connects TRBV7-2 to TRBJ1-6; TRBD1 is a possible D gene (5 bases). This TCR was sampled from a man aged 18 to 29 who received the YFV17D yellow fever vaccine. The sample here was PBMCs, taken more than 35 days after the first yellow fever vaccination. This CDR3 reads CASSFEAGINSPLHF. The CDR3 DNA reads TGTGCCAGCAGCTTCGAGGCAGGGATTAATTCACCCCTCCACTTT. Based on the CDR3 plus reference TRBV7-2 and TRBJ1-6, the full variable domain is GAGVSQSPSNKVTEKGKDVELRCDPISGHTALYWYRQSLGQGLEFLIYFQGNSAPDKSGLPSDRFSAERTGGSVSTLTIQRTQQEDSAVYLCASSFEAGINSPLHFGNGTRLTVT.